The clone carrying this T cell receptor (beta chain) was counted ten times or more. This sample is drawn from a study of T cells in Graves' hyperthyroidism and ophthalmopathy. The source material, RNA transcripts, was used to amplify TCR beta CDR3 regions. HTBI primers drove first-round RT-PCR of the TCR CDR3. TCRdb reanalysed the multiplex PCR reads using MiXCR and keeps one entry per CDR3 protein. Of approximately 610,000 distinct CDR3 sequences listed, roughly 15% are singletons. This CDR3 is built from 14 residues. V gave up 2 bases and J gave up 4 bases, with 11 bases separating them. Germline V CDR1 and CDR2: SGHTA, FQGNSA. Each diagnosis was grounded in clinical symptoms, serum thyroxine and TRAb, thyroid ultrasound, and orbital computed tomography. PBMCs were sourced from more than 7.5 ml fresh peripheral blood.

This sequence joins TRBV7-2 and TRBJ2-5; possibly TRBD2 for D (5 bases). Sample: blood. The sequence was obtained from a woman aged 40 to 49 with Graves' ophthalmopathy. The CDR3 nucleotides are TGTGCCAGCAGCTTACGGGGTTTTGCAGAGACCCAGTACTTC. It codes for CASSLRGFAETQYF. Combining the CDR3 with reference TRBV7-2 and TRBJ2-5 gives the whole variable domain GAGVSQSPSNKVTEKGKDVELRCDPISGHTALYWYRQSLGQGLEFLIYFQGNSAPDKSGLPSDRFSAERTGGSVSTLTIQRTQQEDSAVYLCASSLRGFAETQYFGPGTRLLVL.